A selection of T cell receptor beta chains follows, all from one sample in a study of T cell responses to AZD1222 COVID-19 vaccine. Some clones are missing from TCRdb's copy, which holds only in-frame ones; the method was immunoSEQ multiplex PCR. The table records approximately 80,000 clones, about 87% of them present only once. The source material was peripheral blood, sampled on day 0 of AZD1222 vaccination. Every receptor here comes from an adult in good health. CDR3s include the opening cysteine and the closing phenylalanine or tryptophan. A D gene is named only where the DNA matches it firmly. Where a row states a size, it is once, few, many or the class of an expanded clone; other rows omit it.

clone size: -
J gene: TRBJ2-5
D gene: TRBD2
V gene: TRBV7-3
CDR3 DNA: TGTGCCAGCAGCTCAGGACTAGCGGGAACGCAAGAGACCCAGTACTTC
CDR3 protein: CASSSGLAGTQETQYF

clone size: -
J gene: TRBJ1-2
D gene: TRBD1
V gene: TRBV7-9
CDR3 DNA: TGTGCCAGCAGCTTAGGTCGGTCCTGGGACAGGGGCGACTATGGCTACACCTTC
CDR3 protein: CASSLGRSWDRGDYGYTF

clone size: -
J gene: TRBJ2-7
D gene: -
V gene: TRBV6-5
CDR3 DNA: TGTGCCAGCAAGACGATGGAGGGGGCATCCAACGAGCAGTACTTC
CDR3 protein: CASKTMEGASNEQYF

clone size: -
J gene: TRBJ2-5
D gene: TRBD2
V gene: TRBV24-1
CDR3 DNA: TGTGCCACCAGTGATTTCTCCACTAGCGGACAAGAGACCCAGTACTTC
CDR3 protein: CATSDFSTSGQETQYF

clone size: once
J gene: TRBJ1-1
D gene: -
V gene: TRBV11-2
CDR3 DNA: TGTGCCAGCAGCTTAGATTCAAGGCCAGGTGGATTTCCTGAAGCTTTCTTT
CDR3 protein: CASSLDSRPGGFPEAFF

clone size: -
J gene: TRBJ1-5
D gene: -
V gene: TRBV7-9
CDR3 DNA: TGTGCCAGCAGCTTTTCCCCGGGGGGCAATCAGCCCCAGCATTTT
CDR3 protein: CASSFSPGGNQPQHF

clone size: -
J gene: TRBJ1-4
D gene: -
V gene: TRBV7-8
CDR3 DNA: TGTGCCAGCAGCCCCACAGGGACTCTTTTAACTAATGAAAAACTGTTTTTT
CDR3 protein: CASSPTGTLLTNEKLFF

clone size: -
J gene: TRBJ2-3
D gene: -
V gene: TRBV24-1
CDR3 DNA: TGTGCCACCAGTTCTCGGACATTACGCACAGATACGCAGTATTTT
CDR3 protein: CATSSRTLRTDTQYF

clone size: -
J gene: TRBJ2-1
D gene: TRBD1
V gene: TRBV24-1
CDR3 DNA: TGTGCCACCAGTGATTCACAGGGGGCGGCCTACAATGAGCAGTTCTTC
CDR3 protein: CATSDSQGAAYNEQFF

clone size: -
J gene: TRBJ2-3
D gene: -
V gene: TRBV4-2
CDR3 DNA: TGTGCCAGCAGCCAAGGAGCTGGCGGGAGCACAGATACGCAGTATTTT
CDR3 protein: CASSQGAGGSTDTQYF

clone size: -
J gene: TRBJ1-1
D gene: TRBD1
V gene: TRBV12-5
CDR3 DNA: TGTGCTAGTGGCCTGGACAGGGGGATGCGTGAAGCTTTCTTT
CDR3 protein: CASGLDRGMREAFF

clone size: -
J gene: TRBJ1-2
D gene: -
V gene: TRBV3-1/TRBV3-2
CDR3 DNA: TGTGCCAGCAGCCAGGGCAGAAACTATGGCTACACCTTC
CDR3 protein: CASSQGRNYGYTF

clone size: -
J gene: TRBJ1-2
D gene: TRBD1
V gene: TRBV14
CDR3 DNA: TGTGCCAGCAGCCACAAACAGGGGAACTATGGCTACACCTTC
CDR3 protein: CASSHKQGNYGYTF

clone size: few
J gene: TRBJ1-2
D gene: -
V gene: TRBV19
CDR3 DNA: TGTGCCAGTAGTCACAGCCCATATGGCTACACCTTC
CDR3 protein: CASSHSPYGYTF

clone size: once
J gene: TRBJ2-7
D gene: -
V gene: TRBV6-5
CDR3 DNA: TGTGCCAGCAGTTGGCAGGGTTACGAGCAGTACTTC
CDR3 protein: CASSWQGYEQYF

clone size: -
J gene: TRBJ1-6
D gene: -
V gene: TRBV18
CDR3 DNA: TGTGCCAGCTCACCAACTGTCGCAGGGGTCAGTTCACCCCTCCACTTT
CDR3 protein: CASSPTVAGVSSPLHF

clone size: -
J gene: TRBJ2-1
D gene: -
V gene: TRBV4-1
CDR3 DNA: TGCGCCAGCAGCCAAGGCCCCCACTCCTACAATGAGCAGTTCTTC
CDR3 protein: CASSQGPHSYNEQFF

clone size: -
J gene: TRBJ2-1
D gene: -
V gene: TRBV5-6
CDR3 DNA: TGTGCCAGCAGCTTGGTTCGCCAGGTGAACAATGAGCAGTTCTTC
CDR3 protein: CASSLVRQVNNEQFF

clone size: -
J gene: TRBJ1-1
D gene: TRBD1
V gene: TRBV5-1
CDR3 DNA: TGCGCCAGCAGCCAGGGGGGATCTTTGAACACTGAAGCTTTCTTT
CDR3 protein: CASSQGGSLNTEAFF

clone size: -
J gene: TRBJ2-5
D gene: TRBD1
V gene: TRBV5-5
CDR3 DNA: TGTGCCAGCAGCTCCGGACAGGGGCAAGAGACCCAGTACTTC
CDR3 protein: CASSSGQGQETQYF

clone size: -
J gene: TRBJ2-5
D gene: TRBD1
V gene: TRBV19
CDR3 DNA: TGTGCCAGTAGTAATAGACAGGGGACGACAGAGACCCAGTACTTC
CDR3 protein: CASSNRQGTTETQYF

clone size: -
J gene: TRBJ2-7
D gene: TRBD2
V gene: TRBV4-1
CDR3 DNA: TGCGCCAGCAGCCATATAGCGGGGGGGAGCTCCTACGAGCAGTACTTC
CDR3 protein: CASSHIAGGSSYEQYF

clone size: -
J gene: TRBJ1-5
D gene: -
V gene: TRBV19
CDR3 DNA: TGTGCCAGTAGTATAGGACAGGCTAGCAATCAGCCCCAGCATTTT
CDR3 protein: CASSIGQASNQPQHF

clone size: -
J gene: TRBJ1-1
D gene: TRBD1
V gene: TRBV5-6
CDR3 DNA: TGTGCCAGCAGCGGGGGGACAGGGATGAACACTGAAGCTTTCTTT
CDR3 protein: CASSGGTGMNTEAFF

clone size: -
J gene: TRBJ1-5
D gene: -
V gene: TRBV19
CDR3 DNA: TGTGCCAGTCGACAGGACAATCAGCCCCAGCATTTT
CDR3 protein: CASRQDNQPQHF

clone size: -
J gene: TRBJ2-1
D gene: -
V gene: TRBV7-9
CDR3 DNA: TGTGCCAGCAGCGACAGTGCGTACAATGAGCAGTTCTTC
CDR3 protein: CASSDSAYNEQFF

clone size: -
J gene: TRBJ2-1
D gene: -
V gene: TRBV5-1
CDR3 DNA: TGCGCCAGCAGCCCCCAGGCTGGGGAATACAATGAGCAGTTCTTC
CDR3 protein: CASSPQAGEYNEQFF

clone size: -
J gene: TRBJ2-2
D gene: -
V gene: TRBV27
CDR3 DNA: TGTGCCAGCAGTTATAACACCGGGGAGCTGTTTTTT
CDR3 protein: CASSYNTGELFF

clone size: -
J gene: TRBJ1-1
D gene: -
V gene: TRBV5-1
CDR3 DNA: TGCGCCAGCAGCTTGGCCGGTGGGGGCACTGAAGCTTTCTTT
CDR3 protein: CASSLAGGGTEAFF

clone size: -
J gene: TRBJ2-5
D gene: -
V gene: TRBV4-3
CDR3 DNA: TGCGCCAGCAGCCCGAATTCGTTGTGGGGCGAGACCCAGTACTTC
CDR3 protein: CASSPNSLWGETQYF

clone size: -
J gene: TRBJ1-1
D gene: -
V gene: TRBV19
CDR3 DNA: TGTGCCAGTAGTATAAGGGTTATGAACACTGAAGCTTTCTTT
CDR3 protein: CASSIRVMNTEAFF

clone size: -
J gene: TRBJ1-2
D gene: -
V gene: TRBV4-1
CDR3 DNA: TGCGCCAGCAGCCAAGATTGGGGGAACTATGGCTACACCTTC
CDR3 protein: CASSQDWGNYGYTF

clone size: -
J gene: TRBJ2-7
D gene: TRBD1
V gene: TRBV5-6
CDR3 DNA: TGTGCCAGCAGCTTGACAGGGGGCTACGAGCAGTACTTC
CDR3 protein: CASSLTGGYEQYF

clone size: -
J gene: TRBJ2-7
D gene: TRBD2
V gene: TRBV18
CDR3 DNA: TGTGCCAGCTCTCCTTCTGGGGGAGGGCACGAGCAGTACTTC
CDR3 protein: CASSPSGGGHEQYF

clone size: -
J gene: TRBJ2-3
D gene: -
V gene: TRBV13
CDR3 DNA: TGTGCCAGCAGCTTATCCGCCTGGGACTTCAGTCAGCCAGATACGCAGTATTTT
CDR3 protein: CASSLSAWDFSQPDTQYF

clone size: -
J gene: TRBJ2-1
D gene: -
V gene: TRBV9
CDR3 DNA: TGTGCCAGCAGCGTAAGTAACGTATACAATGAGCAGTTCTTC
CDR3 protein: CASSVSNVYNEQFF

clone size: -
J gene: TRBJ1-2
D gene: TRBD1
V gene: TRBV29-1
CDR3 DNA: TGCAGCGTCGTCACAGGGGGCGCGAGCTATGGCTACACCTTC
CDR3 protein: CSVVTGGASYGYTF

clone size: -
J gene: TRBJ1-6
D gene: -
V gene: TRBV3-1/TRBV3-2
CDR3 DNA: TGTGCCAGCAGCCAGTACCTGACAGGATTTAATTCACCCCTCCACTTT
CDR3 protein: CASSQYLTGFNSPLHF

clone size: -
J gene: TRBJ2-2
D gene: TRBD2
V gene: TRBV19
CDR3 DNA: TGTGCCAGTAGTACCAACCCCGCGCGCGCTAGCGGGGGTGGGTACGGGAACACCGGGGAGCTGTTTTTT
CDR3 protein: CASSTNPARASGGGYGNTGELFF

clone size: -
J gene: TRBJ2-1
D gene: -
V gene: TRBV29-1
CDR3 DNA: TGCAGCGTTGAAGTTCAGAACAGGGGAGGTTTTGAGCAGTTCTTC
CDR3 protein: CSVEVQNRGGFEQFF

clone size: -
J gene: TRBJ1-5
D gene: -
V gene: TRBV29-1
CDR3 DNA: TGCAGCGTGGCCACCCAGGTGGGCACCAATCAGCCCCAGCATTTT
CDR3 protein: CSVATQVGTNQPQHF

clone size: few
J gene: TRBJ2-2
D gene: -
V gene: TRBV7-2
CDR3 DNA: TGTGCCAGCAGCCCTTATACCGGGGAGCTGTTTTTT
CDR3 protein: CASSPYTGELFF

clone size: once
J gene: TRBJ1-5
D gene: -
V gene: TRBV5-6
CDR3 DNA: TGTGCCAGCAGCTTGGGCGGTTCTCTTAGCAATCAGCCCCAGCATTTT
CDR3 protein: CASSLGGSLSNQPQHF

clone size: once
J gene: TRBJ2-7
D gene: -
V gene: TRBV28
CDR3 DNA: TGTGCCAGCAGGCCGATGGGGACCGTCTACGAGCAGTACTTC
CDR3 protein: CASRPMGTVYEQYF

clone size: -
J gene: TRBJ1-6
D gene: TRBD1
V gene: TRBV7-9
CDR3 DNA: TGTGCCAGCAGCTACCCGGAGACAGGGGATTCACCCCTCCACTTT
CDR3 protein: CASSYPETGDSPLHF

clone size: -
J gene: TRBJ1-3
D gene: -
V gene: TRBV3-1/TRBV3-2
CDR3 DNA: TGTGCCAGCATGGCCTCAAACACCATATATTTT
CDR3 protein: CASMASNTIYF

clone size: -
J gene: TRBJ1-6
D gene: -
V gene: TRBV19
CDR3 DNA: TGTGCCAGTAGCTCACAGGGTACTTCCTATAATTCACCCCTCCACTTT
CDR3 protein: CASSSQGTSYNSPLHF

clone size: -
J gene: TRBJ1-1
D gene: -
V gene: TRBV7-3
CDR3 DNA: TGTGCCAGCAGCCTAACCCCTTCCGTCACTGAAGCTTTCTTT
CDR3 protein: CASSLTPSVTEAFF